The 24 T cell receptor beta chains given below trace back to one sample, sequenced in a study of vaccination effects on CD4 cells after COVID-19 (dated by TCRdb to between 2021 and 2023). After roughly 11 days of culture, CD4+ T cells were isolated with the EasySep CD4+ T cell isolation kit. Receptor amplification or capture employed the immunoSEQ multiplex PCR assay. Held by TCRdb, this immuneACCESS table contains in-frame sequences only and omits some clones. Under half of the omission traces to an unresolved V gene where checked; the cause of the rest is unknown. The sample yields about 46,000 clones; around 70% were counted once. Of the sample, just over 8.5% is held by the ten largest clones. These TCRs are of unknown antigen specificity. The source was CD4+ T cells from PBMCs cultured without peptide, collected before COVID-19 vaccination. These receptors were taken from a human donor who had a prior SARS-CoV-2 infection.

This clone was seen only once. The chain is built from TRBV5-1 and TRBJ1-2; D gene ambiguous. From germline, CDR1 is SGHRS and CDR2 YFSETQ. The CDR3 has 14 residues. V lost 0 bases to trimming and J lost 4 bases, with 10 bases between them. CDR3 in amino acids: CASSLAFGRYGYTF. The CDR3 nucleotides read TGCGCCAGCAGCTTGGCGTTCGGCCGCTATGGCTACACCTTC.

DNA for the CDR3: TGTGCCAGCAGCTTAGTCGGGACTAGCGGGAGTATGGTCTACAATGAGCAGTTCTTC. It specifies CASSLVGTSGSMVYNEQFF. The rearrangement links TRBV11-3 to TRBJ2-1, with 14 bases aligning to TRBD2. Per the germline V gene, CDR1 is SGHNT and CDR2 is YENEEA. This CDR3 spans 19 amino acids. Trimming took 1 base from V and 3 from J; bases not matched to a gene: 8.

The chain uses TRBV15 and TRBJ1-2; D call uncertain. V was clipped by 3 bases and J by 0 bases, with 17 bases between them. Germline CDR1 and CDR2: LNHNV and YYDKDF (reference sequence). There are 17 residues in the CDR3. Here the CDR3 reads CATSSSVSQWANYGYTF. The DNA for the CDR3 is TGTGCCACCAGCAGTTCGGTTAGCCAGTGGGCTAACTATGGCTACACCTTC.

The CDR3, as DNA: TGTGCCAGCAGCTTACTAGGGCAGGCTGAAGCTTTCTTT. It encodes CASSLLGQAEAFF. The rearrangement links TRBV7-8 to TRBJ1-1; no reliable D call. Trimming pared 2 bases from V and 6 bases from J, leaving 10 bases between. Looked up from germline, CDR1 is SGHVS and CDR2 is FQNEAQ. This CDR3 is built from 13 residues.

The chain carries TRBV5-1 and TRBJ2-1; D is possibly TRBD1 (6 bases). V was pared by 0 bases and J by 15 bases, with 13 bases between. The CDR3 sequence is 12 residues long. Germline CDR1 is SGHRS and CDR2 is YFSETQ. This CDR3 is CASSLEGVGWFF. CDR3 nucleotide sequence: TGCGCCAGCAGCTTGGAGGGGGTTGGTTGGTTCTTC.

The genes are TRBV20-1 and TRBJ2-3; a weak D match, TRBD2 (5 bases). Trimming took off 3 bases at V and 3 bases at J, with 13 bases between the two ends. Germline V gives CDR1 DFQATT, CDR2 SNEGSKA (reference sequence). This CDR3 has 14 residues. The CDR3: CSASGLTGTDTQYF. The DNA for the CDR3 is TGCAGTGCTAGTGGTTTGACGGGGACAGATACGCAGTATTTT.

The chain combines TRBV7-9 with TRBJ2-3; TRBD2 matches at 7 bases. The ends lost 5 bases at V and 7 bases at J; junction bases unmatched: 3. The CDR3 length is 12 residues. Germline-derived CDR1 and CDR2 are SEHNR and FQNEAQ (reference sequence). The CDR3, as DNA: TGTGCCAGCAGCCCGGGACTACATACGCAGTATTTT. It specifies CASSPGLHTQYF.

This chain uses TRBV9 with TRBJ1-6; TRBD1 is a possible D gene (6 bases). Trimming took off 4 bases at V and 10 bases at J, with 15 bases between the two ends. Germline V gene lookup returns CDR1 SGDLS and CDR2 YYNGEE. The CDR3 runs 14 residues. The CDR3 DNA follows: TGTGCCAGCAGCAAGTACAGGGAGGGATCACCCCTCCACTTT. Amino acids: CASSKYREGSPLHF. The whole variable domain, remainder taken from reference TRBV9 and TRBJ1-6, is DSGVTQTPKHLITATGQRVTLRCSPRSGDLSVYWYQQSLDQGLQFLIQYYNGEERAKGNILERFSAQQFPDLHSELNLSSLELGDSALYFCASSKYREGSPLHFGNGTRLTVT.

The V call is TRBV7-2, the J call TRBJ2-3; D not certain. The CDR3 consists of 14 residues. In germline, CDR1 is SGHTA, CDR2 FQGNSA. Trimming removed 2 bases at V and 2 bases at J, with 8 bases between. The CDR3 nucleotides are TGTGCCAGCAGCTTACTTGGCGTCACAGATACGCAGTATTTT. Its translation: CASSLLGVTDTQYF.

This clone came up a few times. V is TRBV5-4 and J is TRBJ1-4; D may be TRBD1 (6 bases). CDR1 SGHNT and CDR2 YYREEE come from the germline V gene (reference sequence). The CDR3 consists of 14 residues. Deletions cut 5 bases from V and 8 bases from J, with 16 bases between. The CDR3 here is CASSPALQGEKLFF. CDR3 nucleotide sequence: TGTGCCAGCAGTCCAGCGCTACAGGGCGAAAAACTGTTTTTT.

The V and J genes are TRBV3-1 (or the pseudogene TRBV3-2) and TRBJ2-7; TRBD2 agrees at 7 bases. V was clipped by 4 bases and J by 4 bases; unmatched bases: 10. The CDR3 sequence is 15 residues long. Germline V gives CDR1 LGHDT, CDR2 YNNKEL (reference sequence). The chain's CDR3 is CASSPHGGREYEQYF. CDR3 nucleotide sequence: TGTGCCAGCAGCCCTCATGGGGGGAGGGAGTACGAGCAGTACTTC.

The rearrangement links TRBV6-6 to TRBJ1-2, with D perhaps matching TRBD1 (5 bases). This CDR3 contains 14 residues. Per germline, CDR1 MNHNY and CDR2 SVGAGI (reference sequence). The V and J ends lost 7 bases and 3 bases respectively, with 15 bases between them. CDR3 amino acids: CASMLPQGYYGYTF. The DNA of the CDR3 is TGTGCCAGCATGTTACCTCAGGGATACTATGGCTACACCTTC.

The chain employs TRBV7-9 and TRBJ2-7, with 7 bases identical to TRBD1. CDR3 length equals 14 residues. With V trimmed by 5 bases and J by 4 bases, 8 bases remained unmatched. CDR1 and CDR2 (germline): SEHNR, FQNEAQ (reference sequence). The CDR3 region is CASSLGGEQYEQYF. The CDR3 bases are TGTGCCAGCAGCCTAGGGGGCGAGCAGTACGAGCAGTACTTC. The full variable domain, with the rest looked up from reference TRBV7-9 and TRBJ2-7, is DTGVSQNPRHKITKRGQNVTFRCDPISEHNRLYWYRQTLGQGPEFLTYFQNEAQLEKSRLLSDRFSAERPKGSFSTLEIQRTEQGDSAMYLCASSLGGEQYEQYFGPGTRLTVT.

The chain has TRBV11-3 and TRBJ2-5, with D perhaps assigned TRBD1 or TRBD2 (6 bases each). The V and J ends lost 1 base and 3 bases respectively, with 9 bases between them. Germline CDR1 SGHNT, CDR2 YENEEA. There are 14 residues in the CDR3. CDR3 protein: CASSLVGGEETQYF. The CDR3 bases are TGTGCCAGCAGCTTAGTCGGGGGCGAAGAGACCCAGTACTTC.

This chain joins TRBV7-8 and TRBJ2-1; perhaps TRBD1 as D (5 bases). Germline assignment: CDR1 SGHVS and CDR2 FQNEAQ. The CDR3 covers 16 residues. The V end was cut by 2 bases, the J end by 3 bases, with 14 bases between. CDR3 loop: CASSLSPLRGYNEQFF. As DNA, the CDR3 is TGTGCCAGCAGCTTATCCCCCTTAAGGGGCTACAATGAGCAGTTCTTC.

The chain combines TRBV4-1 with TRBJ2-7; 7 bases agree with TRBD2. The CDR3 contains 16 residues. The germline V gene encodes CDR1 MGHRA and CDR2 YSYEKL. The V gene end was trimmed by 1 base and the J gene end by 3 bases; junction bases not matched to a gene: 9. CDR3 sequence (DNA): TGCGCCAGCAGCCAAGTCACCGCGGGGGATTTCTACGAGCAGTACTTC. Translated, it gives CASSQVTAGDFYEQYF.

The CDR3 loop reads CASSIRDRGSGELFF. The DNA for the CDR3 is TGTGCCAGTAGTATAAGGGACAGGGGGTCCGGGGAGCTGTTTTTT. V and J are TRBV19 and TRBJ2-2, with TRBD1 matching 11 bases. Per the germline V gene, CDR1 is LNHDA and CDR2 is SQIVND (reference sequence). The J segment lost 6 bases and the V segment lost 2 bases, leaving 2 bases of the junction unmatched. The CDR3 covers 15 residues.

V is TRBV7-2 and J is TRBJ2-2; 10 bases line up with TRBD2. The V segment lost 0 bases and the J segment 0 bases; nucleotides outside the gene matches: 1. CDR3 length: 17 amino acids. Germline V gene lookup returns CDR1 SGHTA and CDR2 FQGNSA. The CDR3 here is CASSLAGLASNTGELFF. In nucleotides, the CDR3 is TGTGCCAGCAGCTTAGCGGGACTAGCGTCGAACACCGGGGAGCTGTTTTTT. Full variable domain (rest looked up from reference TRBV7-2 and TRBJ2-2): GAGVSQSPSNKVTEKGKDVELRCDPISGHTALYWYRQSLGQGLEFLIYFQGNSAPDKSGLPSDRFSAERTGGSVSTLTIQRTQQEDSAVYLCASSLAGLASNTGELFFGEGSRLTVL.

This clone was observed a few times. V gene TRBV5-6 combines with J gene TRBJ1-1; 7 bases agree with TRBD1. Germline lookup yields CDR1 SGHDT and CDR2 YYEEEE. The CDR3 consists of 15 residues. The V segment lost 3 bases and the J segment 5 bases; nucleotides outside the gene matches: 10. The CDR3 DNA sequence: TGTGCCAGCAGCTCTTCAGGGGGAATAGGGACTGAAGCTTTCTTT. Encoded protein: CASSSSGGIGTEAFF. The variable domain in full, with the rest retrieved from reference TRBV5-6 and TRBJ1-1, is DAGVTQSPTHLIKTRGQQVTLRCSPKSGHDTVSWYQQALGQGPQFIFQYYEEEERQRGNFPDRFSGHQFPNYSSELNVNALLLGDSALYLCASSSSGGIGTEAFFGQGTRLTVV.

The J gene is TRBJ2-3, the V gene TRBV11-3; D remains ambiguous. CDR1 is SGHNT and CDR2 is YENEEA in the germline V gene. V gave up 5 bases and J gave up 6 bases, with 18 bases separating them. The CDR3 sequence is 15 residues long. The CDR3 nucleotides are TGTGCCAGCAGCCCAGACCAGCACCCTTTGGATACGCAGTATTTT. Amino acid sequence: CASSPDQHPLDTQYF.

This clone has a handful of counts. The chain recombines TRBV5-6 with TRBJ1-3; possibly TRBD1 for D (5 bases). Trimming stripped 2 bases from V and 0 bases from J, with 18 bases between. Germline V gene data show CDR1 as SGHDT and CDR2 as YYEEEE. The CDR3 consists of 18 residues. CDR3 in DNA: TGTGCCAGCAGCTTAGCCGTGGGGGACTCAGACTCTGGAAACACCATATATTTT. Translating gives CASSLAVGDSDSGNTIYF.

The rearrangement uses TRBV11-3 and TRBJ2-7; tentative D call: TRBD2 (6 bases). This CDR3 is 14 amino acids long. V lost 7 bases and J 5 bases, leaving 18 bases between the germline ends. Germline V gene data show CDR1 as SGHNT and CDR2 as YENEEA. CDR3 DNA: TGTGCCAGCACCGAGCGGCGGGGCCACCACGAGCAGTACTTC. It yields the protein CASTERRGHHEQYF.

The chain combines TRBV4-1 with TRBJ2-4; a weak D match, TRBD2 (5 bases). Trimming took 4 bases from V and 5 from J, leaving 9 bases between them. Germline V lookup: CDR1 MGHRA, CDR2 YSYEKL. CDR3 length equals 13 residues. CDR3 in DNA: TGCGCCAGCAGCCTTGCGAGGGAAAACATTCAGTACTTC. This translates into CASSLARENIQYF.

The rearrangement uses TRBV7-2 and TRBJ1-3; D unresolved. CDR3 length equals 14 residues. Germline loops: CDR1 SGHTA, CDR2 FQGNSA. Trimming removed 0 bases from V and 5 bases from J, with 8 bases in between. In DNA form, the CDR3 reads TGTGCCAGCAGCTTAGCTACGGGGAGAAACACCATATATTTT. Translating gives CASSLATGRNTIYF.